This T cell receptor beta chain was observed in a study of T cells in Graves' hyperthyroidism and ophthalmopathy. Overall study context: Sampling of peripheral blood happened at initial diagnosis, prior to any treatment. Overall study results and limits: In validation, the model predicted ophthalmopathy. These predictions came a median roughly 7.1 months before onset.

RNA transcripts gave rise to amplified TCR beta CDR3 regions. Carried out on the TCR CDR3, a first-round RT-PCR used the HTBI primer set. TCRdb called the multiplex PCR reads again in MiXCR, with one record for every CDR3 protein. Of hundreds of thousands of distinct CDR3 sequences listed, about 14% are singletons. The CDR3 is 19 residues long. Germline CDR1 and CDR2: PRHDT and FYEKMQ (reference sequence). J gave up 0 bases and V 4 bases, and 11 bases lay outside the gene matches. The sample holds a few counts of this clonotype. Its antigen is not identified. Used for diagnoses were clinical symptoms, serum thyroxine and TRAb, thyroid ultrasound and orbital computed tomography. The PBMCs had their origin in roughly 9.4 ml of fresh peripheral blood.

The chain is built from TRBV13 and TRBJ2-3; 12 nucleotides match TRBD2. The sequenced material came from blood. This TCR was recovered from a man between 50 and 59 years old with Graves' ophthalmopathy. CDR3 nucleotide sequence: TGTGCCAGCAGCTCGTCGCTAGCGGGAGGGCTTTCTAGCACAGATACGCAGTATTTT. Its translation is CASSSSLAGGLSSTDTQYF. The whole variable domain, filled in from reference TRBV13 and TRBJ2-3, reads AAGVIQSPRHLIKEKRETATLKCYPIPRHDTVYWYQQGPGQDPQFLISFYEKMQSDKGSIPDRFSAQQFSDYHSELNMSSLELGDSALYFCASSSSLAGGLSSTDTQYFGPGTRLTVL.